This TCR beta chain originates from a study of T cells in Graves' hyperthyroidism and ophthalmopathy. Findings and limits, study-wide: Most clonotypes expanded in the thyroid (above 0.001) were also present in blood.

The CDR3 regions of TCR beta were amplified from RNA transcripts. HTBI primers were the set used in a first-round RT-PCR of the TCR CDR3. TCRdb independently ran MiXCR on the multiplex PCR reads; one entry per CDR3 protein. The data contain some 700,000 distinct CDR3 sequences, approximately 15% of them singletons. The authors deemed Graves' hyperthyroidism stable absent ophthalmopathy progression within 18 months. The study left out patients who had uncontrolled infection, other autoimmune disease, pregnancy or lactation. Points on this clonotype: Its antigen is unidentified. A single base separates this from a much larger clone, so it may be a read error.

The source is a man aged 45-65 years with Graves' hyperthyroidism. The sample was blood.

The CDR3 spells CASLSRQPDTDTQYF. CDR3 DNA: TGTGCCAGCTTAAGCAGGCAACCCGACACAGATACGCAGTATTTT. V gene TRBV18 combines with J gene TRBJ2-3; D gene unclear. Trimming cost V 7 bases and J 2 bases, with 16 bases left between them. The CDR3 extends over 15 amino acids. Germline lookup yields CDR1 KGHSH and CDR2 LQKENI.